The rows below give T cell receptor beta chains drawn from one sample of a study of blood T cell repertoires in COVID-19. The assay was immunoSEQ multiplex PCR, and TCRdb's table has in-frame clones only and misses some. The table includes 55,000 to 65,000 clones, 89% detected once. Sequencing input: peripheral blood. These receptors originate from a woman aged 55-69 years with active COVID-19. CDR3s include the opening cysteine and the closing phenylalanine or tryptophan. A D gene is named only where the DNA matches it firmly. Some rows mark clone size as missing; the rest say once, few, many or name a class of expanded clone.

CDR3aa | CDR3nt | len | j_gene | d_gene | abundance | v_gene
CASSDQTGELFF | TGTGCCAGCAGTGACCAAACCGGGGAGCTGTTTTTT | 12 | TRBJ2-2 | . | . | TRBV6-4
CASSLSATSGGAKQFF | TGTGCCAGCAGCCTCTCGGCGACTAGCGGGGGGGCGAAACAGTTCTTC | 16 | TRBJ2-1 | TRBD2 | . | TRBV7-6
CASTGSYEQYF | TGCGCCAGTACAGGGTCCTACGAGCAGTACTTC | 11 | TRBJ2-7 | . | . | TRBV5-1
CSAPVGGEQYF | TGCAGTGCTCCTGTGGGGGGTGAGCAGTACTTC | 11 | TRBJ2-7 | . | . | TRBV20-1
CASSLVGRADGYTF | TGTGCCAGCAGCTTGGTGGGCAGGGCGGATGGCTACACCTTC | 14 | TRBJ1-2 | . | . | TRBV5-6
CASSAVAGANTGELFF | TGCGCCAGCAGCGCCGTAGCGGGGGCGAACACCGGGGAGCTGTTTTTT | 16 | TRBJ2-2 | TRBD2 | . | TRBV5-1
CASSLVLGGRGGNEQFF | TGCGCCAGCAGCTTGGTTTTAGGCGGCCGCGGCGGCAATGAGCAGTTCTTC | 17 | TRBJ2-1 | . | . | TRBV5-1
CASSLGDSYTF | TGTGCCAGCAGTTTAGGGGACAGCTACACCTTC | 11 | TRBJ1-2 | . | . | TRBV12-3/TRBV12-4
CASSPTGGASKEKLFF | TGTGCCAGCTCACCAACAGGGGGCGCGAGTAAAGAAAAACTGTTTTTT | 16 | TRBJ1-4 | TRBD1 | . | TRBV18
CASRSGTGSYEQYF | TGTGCCAGCCGGTCCGGGACAGGGTCCTACGAGCAGTACTTC | 14 | TRBJ2-7 | TRBD1 | . | TRBV3-1/TRBV3-2
CASSERQGKAFF | TGTGCCAGCAGTGAACGACAGGGAAAAGCTTTCTTT | 12 | TRBJ1-1 | TRBD1 | . | TRBV6-1
CASIYTSGTEPDTQYF | TGTGCCAGCATTTATACTAGCGGGACGGAACCAGATACGCAGTATTTT | 16 | TRBJ2-3 | TRBD2 | . | TRBV6-5
CASSGPSEKLFF | TGTGCCAGCAGCGGGCCTTCGGAAAAACTGTTTTTT | 12 | TRBJ1-4 | . | once | TRBV9
CATTAQQDEKLFF | TGTGCCACGACGGCCCAGCAGGATGAAAAACTGTTTTTT | 13 | TRBJ1-4 | . | . | TRBV6-5
CASSQAHGQPSYEKLFF | TGCGCCAGCAGCCAAGCCCATGGACAGCCTTCTTATGAAAAACTGTTTTTT | 17 | TRBJ1-4 | . | . | TRBV4-1
CASLLAGGDTQYF | TGTGCCAGCCTATTGGCGGGCGGGGATACGCAGTATTTT | 13 | TRBJ2-3 | . | . | TRBV28
CASRKSGQGEKLFF | TGTGCCAGCAGAAAAAGTGGACAGGGAGAAAAACTGTTTTTT | 14 | TRBJ1-4 | TRBD1 | . | TRBV27
CSVEDLGGGQGDTQYF | TGCAGCGTTGAAGATCTCGGCGGGGGCCAGGGAGATACGCAGTATTTT | 16 | TRBJ2-3 | . | . | TRBV29-1
CASSPGEVGEKLFF | TGCGCCAGCAGCCCGGGGGAGGTCGGGGAAAAACTGTTTTTT | 14 | TRBJ1-4 | . | . | TRBV5-1
CASSLTGGAFTDTQYF | TGCGCCAGCAGCTTAACAGGGGGTGCTTTCACAGATACGCAGTATTTT | 16 | TRBJ2-3 | TRBD1 | . | TRBV5-1
CASSLSAGITEAFF | TGTGCCAGCAGCTTAAGTGCGGGTATCACTGAAGCTTTCTTT | 14 | TRBJ1-1 | . | . | TRBV7-9
CASSIQQGEDGYTF | TGTGCCAGCAGTATCCAACAGGGAGAAGATGGCTACACCTTC | 14 | TRBJ1-2 | . | . | TRBV2
CASSPRTGAGTDTQYF | TGTGCCAGCAGCCCCCGGACAGGGGCTGGCACAGATACGCAGTATTTT | 16 | TRBJ2-3 | TRBD1 | once | TRBV7-7
CASSAGGRQGPWSTEAFF | TGCGCCAGCTCTGCGGGAGGGAGACAGGGGCCCTGGAGCACTGAAGCTTTCTTT | 18 | TRBJ1-1 | TRBD1 | once | TRBV5-1
CASSLLYRGNTIYF | TGTGCCAGCAGCCTTCTATACCGGGGAAACACCATATATTTT | 14 | TRBJ1-3 | . | . | TRBV14
CASSFWALNSPLHF | TGTGCCAGCAGCTTCTGGGCATTGAATTCACCCCTCCACTTT | 14 | TRBJ1-6 | . | few | TRBV7-2
CATEETQYF | TGTGCCACAGAAGAGACCCAGTACTTC | 9 | TRBJ2-5 | . | . | TRBV27
CASGFTGVAEKLFF | TGTGCTAGTGGTTTCACAGGGGTCGCTGAAAAACTGTTTTTT | 14 | TRBJ1-4 | TRBD1 | . | TRBV12-5
CASSLIAASGGETQYF | TGTGCCAGCAGCTTGATTGCGGCTAGCGGGGGGGAGACCCAGTACTTC | 16 | TRBJ2-5 | TRBD2 | . | TRBV5-6
CASSDHRRGSTDTQYF | TGTGCCAGCAGTGATCATCGGCGGGGCAGCACAGATACGCAGTATTTT | 16 | TRBJ2-3 | . | . | TRBV6-1
CASSLKTGSGDTEAFF | TGCGCCAGCAGCCTAAAGACAGGGTCGGGGGACACTGAAGCTTTCTTT | 16 | TRBJ1-1 | TRBD1 | . | TRBV5-1
CAGGGGPDTGELFF | TGTGCCGGGGGAGGGGGTCCCGACACCGGGGAGCTGTTTTTT | 14 | TRBJ2-2 | . | . | TRBV7-2
CASRASGVTEAFF | TGTGCCAGCAGAGCCTCTGGAGTCACTGAAGCTTTCTTT | 13 | TRBJ1-1 | . | . | TRBV2
CASSPSYGYTF | TGTGCCAGCAGCCCCTCCTATGGCTACACCTTC | 11 | TRBJ1-2 | . | . | TRBV7-8
CASSEWDRGLAGELFF | TGTGCCAGCAGTGAATGGGACAGGGGGCTCGCCGGGGAGCTGTTTTTT | 16 | TRBJ2-2 | TRBD1 | . | TRBV25-1
CASSPHDSLSYNEQFF | TGTGCCAGCAGCCCCCACGACTCACTATCCTACAATGAGCAGTTCTTC | 16 | TRBJ2-1 | . | . | TRBV7-9
CASSPGTSGGLQETQYF | TGTGCCAGCAGCCCTGGGACTAGCGGGGGGTTGCAAGAGACCCAGTACTTC | 17 | TRBJ2-5 | TRBD2 | . | TRBV9
CAIRRVAGTTGELFF | TGTGCCATCAGGCGGGTAGCGGGGACCACCGGGGAGCTGTTTTTT | 15 | TRBJ2-2 | TRBD2 | . | TRBV10-3
CASSLGQYTDTQYF | TGTGCCAGCAGCCTCGGACAGTACACAGATACGCAGTATTTT | 14 | TRBJ2-3 | . | . | TRBV5-6
CAWSRDRPRGYTF | TGTGCCTGGAGCCGGGACAGGCCCCGAGGCTACACCTTC | 13 | TRBJ1-2 | TRBD1 | . | TRBV30
CASTLGAGPAKNIQYF | TGTGCCAGCACCTTGGGAGCGGGGCCAGCCAAAAACATTCAGTACTTC | 16 | TRBJ2-4 | TRBD2 | . | TRBV6-6
CASSLEGPNYGYTF | TGCGCCAGCAGCTTGGAGGGGCCTAACTATGGCTACACCTTC | 14 | TRBJ1-2 | . | . | TRBV5-1
CASSSQGPPEEQYF | TGCGCCAGCAGCTCCCAGGGGCCACCGGAGGAGCAGTACTTC | 14 | TRBJ2-7 | . | . | TRBV5-1
CSVRAGYYEQYF | TGCAGCGTACGGGCAGGGTACTACGAGCAGTACTTC | 12 | TRBJ2-7 | . | . | TRBV29-1
CASSYSRDSYSNQPQHF | TGTGCCAGCAGTTACTCTAGAGACAGTTATAGCAATCAGCCCCAGCATTTT | 17 | TRBJ1-5 | . | . | TRBV6-2/TRBV6-3
CASSIREAEQYF | TGTGCCAGCAGCATCCGGGAGGCTGAGCAGTACTTC | 12 | TRBJ2-7 | TRBD2 | . | TRBV7-9